This T cell receptor beta chain was profiled in a study of T cells after yellow fever vaccination. TCRdb called the 5' RACE reads again in MiXCR, with one record for every CDR3 protein. The table records a few hundred thousand distinct CDR3 sequences, less than 20% of them present only once. The CDR3 consists of 15 residues. V was pared by 6 bases and J by 0 bases, with 12 bases between. Broader study findings: The appearance of a small share of clonotypes in both CD4 and CD8 compartments was observed. Contaminants from the bulk population, in the form of abundant clonotypes, could be found in FACS-sorted repertoires. At around 95% for CD4 and over 80% for CD8, most primary-vaccination clones showed up again after the booster.

Comments on this clonotype: Its antigen is as yet unknown.

The receptor was isolated from a man aged 18 to 29 who received the YFV17D yellow fever vaccine. The rearrangement joins TRBV12-3 or TRBV12-4 to TRBJ1-5; a weak D match, TRBD1 (6 bases). This sample comprised PBMCs, obtained 5 to 6 days after the first yellow fever vaccination. The DNA for the CDR3 is TGTGCCAGCAGCCCAAACAGGGCTAGCAATCAGCCCCAGCATTTT. Its protein product is CASSPNRASNQPQHF.